The source of this T cell receptor (beta chain) is a study of spatial heterogeneity in lung cancer. The CDR3 spans 14 residues. J was trimmed by 4 bases and V by 7 bases; bases with no gene match: 7. In germline, CDR1 is MDHEN, CDR2 SYDVKM. TCR cDNA molecules each had a unique molecular identifier. In TCRdb, the 5' RACE reads were re-called with MiXCR into one record per CDR3 protein. The top ten clones hold more than 4% of a sample with approximately 24,000 distinct CDR3 sequences, 4% to 5% of them seen once. This clonotype was recorded many times. Stated time point: sample taken at primary tumor resection.

The sequence came from a male donor with early-stage non-small cell lung cancer. This specimen was PBMCs, taken at surgery. The chain combines TRBV28 with TRBJ2-1, with 7 bases fitting TRBD2. CDR3 sequence (DNA): TGTGCCAGCAAGTTGGGAGGGGTATACAATGAGCAGTTCTTC. Translation: CASKLGGVYNEQFF. The entire variable domain, with the rest obtained from reference TRBV28 and TRBJ2-1, is as follows: DVKVTQSSRYLVKRTGEKVFLECVQDMDHENMFWYRQDPGLGLRLIYFSYDVKMKEKGDIPEGYSVSREKKERFSLILESASTNQTSMYLCASKLGGVYNEQFFGPGTRLTVL.